What follows is one TCR beta chain and its context. Its target antigen remains unknown. Nothing much larger sits one base from this clone, and base qualities are not available. Every donor was a healthy Caucasian. Three pairs of female monozygotic twins, all aged roughly 18 to 30 years, made up the twin cohort. CD4+ and CD8+ T cell populations were isolated with positive isolation kits from Invitrogen. Receptors were amplified or captured by 5' RACE. These reads were obtained on an Illumina HiSeq 2000. A universal primer binding site was added through template switching, and the final cDNA carried a unique molecular identifier so that TCR cDNA molecules could be counted accurately. Specific primers in the conserved constant-segment region were used to synthesize first-strand cDNA for TCR alpha and beta chains. To control for contamination, each cDNA library was double barcoded with a SMART-Mk sample barcode plus Illumina barcodes. TruSeq adapter sequences, together with Illumina sample barcodes, were added in two successive PCR steps. Sequencing of the TCR alpha and beta cDNA libraries was done on the Illumina HiSeq platform using custom primers. In the source study's methods: MiGEC was used to process raw reads and extract unique molecular identifiers, and MiXCR was used to find CDR3 positions. For each individual, recombination models were inferred using an EM algorithm with the repgenHMM and IGoR tools. The tcR package in R was used for shared clonotype analysis, with sharing normalized by the product of cloneset sizes. To study raw recombination without the effects of thymic and clonal selection, out-of-frame nonproductive sequences were analyzed. TCRdb ran its own pipeline on the public reads, namely fastp trimming at Q25 and MiXCR clone calling, and kept in-frame beta chains. One record per CDR3 amino acid sequence lists the most common genes and DNA. TCRdb assigned the V and J calls; the authors' analysis was not used. For this sample the table gives 210,000 or so distinct CDR3 sequences, of which about 16% were detected only once. 40% to 45% of the sample belongs to the ten largest clones.

This specimen comes from a study of identical twins (dated by TCRdb to 2016 to 2017). Regarding the research as a whole: TCR alpha and beta repertoires from monozygotic twins, unrelated adults of various ages and cord blood were deep-sequenced to test whether fetal clonotypes persist. To rule out contamination, replicate twin experiments were performed at different times with different library preparation protocols. Here is what the overall study found, with its caveats: Excess twin sharing in beta out-of-frame sequences was weaker because fewer shared sequences lowered the signal-to-noise ratio. Zero-insertion analyses could be partly confounded by invariant T cells such as MAIT and iNKT, though diverse VJ usage argued against such confounding for most clonotypes. In monozygotic twins, recombination models systematically underestimated out-of-frame TCR alpha sharing, but the models matched the sharing seen between unrelated individuals. Fewer insertions were carried by abundant cord blood beta clonotypes, a similar but weaker trend appeared in young adult naive repertoires, and no such trend appeared in memory repertoires. Compared with coincidental sharing between unrelated individuals, an excess of low generation-probability sequences was observed among out-of-frame TCR alpha sequences shared between twins. Because the same donors could not be followed over many years, the conclusions depended on cross-sectional statistical analysis.

Measured from the cysteine to the phenylalanine, the CDR3 is 16 residues long. Only CDR3 DNA is held: 48 bases, read in frame from base 1. The same data also contributed to another study, on T cells expressing NK-cell markers. Per that second paper: Fewer than ten donors provided sorted CD3+CD56+NKG2C+, CD3+CD56+NKG2C- and CD3+CD56-NKG2C+ T-cell subsets, whose TCR beta-chain repertoires were profiled. Among the eight sequenced donors, only one was HCMV-seronegative, while the other seven were HCMV-seropositive. In several experiments an anti-gammadeltaTCR antibody was added to restrict sorting to alphabetaTCR-expressing T cells. In five to seven donors, the dominant CD3+CD56+NKG2C+ clonotypes were among the top 10 CD8+ clonotypes and accounted for about 1.0-7.0% of CD8+ T cells. Those dominant clonotypes were again the most abundant among CD3+CD56-NKG2C+ cells in a handful of donors, at roughly 28.3-60.1%. Whether the expanded NKG2C-expressing T cell clones were specific for HCMV antigens was left unclear. The eight sequenced donors were randomly selected healthy volunteers, three men and five women. HCMV serostatus was determined by detecting HCMV-specific IgG in serum with a commercial ELISA kit. MIGEC handled demultiplexing of the reads and grouping by UMI, while MiTCR was used to assemble and quantify clonotypes. Only TCR cDNA sequences supported by at least two reads were kept to exclude erroneous sequences. Downstream repertoire analysis used the tcR package, and clonotypes were matched across fractions by CDR3 nucleotide sequence plus V segment. VDJmatch was used to annotate antigen specificity against VDJdb, with one amino acid substitution allowed in CDR3.

Source material: CD8+ T cells sorted from blood. The chain uses TRBV21-1 and TRBJ2-7; the tabulated D call, TRBD2, remains unverified against the DNA. TRBV21-1 is a pseudogene locus. This receptor was taken from a woman aged 18-29 years in good health. For the CDR3, the sequence is CASSKWDSGREYEQYF. The nucleotide sequence reads as follows: TGTGCCAGCAGCAAATGGGATTCGGGCCGAGAATACGAGCAGTACTTC.